This T cell receptor (beta chain) was profiled in a study of CD8 T cells in ankylosing spondylitis. This clonotype was observed once. A much bigger clone sits one base away, suggesting this may be a read error. The CDR3 spans 15 residues. Germline values: CDR1 MNHNS, CDR2 SASEGT. TCRdb recomputed calls from the 5' RACE reads with MiXCR, one row per CDR3 protein. This repertoire shows 150,000 to 200,000 distinct CDR3 sequences, 13% found once; its top ten account for approximately 10%. Sequenced input: blood, either unsorted or a sorted T cell fraction (not recorded which). The rearrangement links TRBV6-1 to TRBJ1-1; 11 bases match TRBD1. The receptor comes from a female donor with ankylosing spondylitis or in good health (not recorded which). CDR3 sequence reads: CACSPRTGGSPEAFF. CDR3 nucleotides: TGTGCCTGCAGTCCGAGGACAGGGGGCTCTCCTGAAGCTTTCTTT.